Below, 23 T cell receptor beta chains from the same sample are listed, as sequenced in a study of OX40 agonist ivuxolimab in advanced cancers. The repertoire was sequenced with immunoSEQ multiplex PCR; TCRdb's copy has only in-frame clones and lacks some. This sample has 35,000 to 40,000 clones; around 87% occur once, and the top ten carry more than 25%. The source was CD4+ or CD8+ T cells sorted from blood, collected in a trial of the OX40 agonist ivuxolimab. These receptors were obtained from an adult with an advanced solid tumor such as melanoma, head and neck, liver or kidney cancer.

This clone was counted only a few times. This chain connects TRBV19 to TRBJ1-4; D gene ambiguous. Germline V gives CDR1 LNHDA, CDR2 SQIVND (reference sequence). V lost 11 bases and J 4 bases, leaving 11 bases between the germline ends. CDR3 length: 12 amino acids. Here the CDR3 reads CACKDLNEKLFF. Here the CDR3 DNA reads TGTGCCTGCAAGGATCTTAATGAAAAACTGTTTTTT. Filled out from reference TRBV19 and TRBJ1-4, the complete variable domain reads DGGITQSPKYLFRKEGQNVTLSCEQNLNHDAMYWYRQDPGQGLRLIYYSQIVNDFQKGDIAEGYSVSREKKESFPLTVTSAQKNPTAFYLCACKDLNEKLFFGSGTQLSVL.

This clone has a single count. V gene TRBV4-1 combines with J gene TRBJ1-6, with 7 bases fitting TRBD1. Germline trimming cut 4 bases from V and 9 bases from J; bases unmatched to any gene: 6. The CDR3 is made up of 14 amino acids. Germline lookup yields CDR1 MGHRA and CDR2 YSYEKL. CDR3 sequence (DNA): TGCGCCAGCAGCCCAGACAGGGCGGCTTCACCCCTCCACTTT. This encodes CASSPDRAASPLHF.

The chain employs TRBV27 and TRBJ2-3, with 8 bases lining up with TRBD2. From germline, CDR1 is MNHEY and CDR2 SMNVEV (reference sequence). V lost 3 bases to trimming and J lost 2 bases; unmatched junction nucleotides: 7. The CDR3 loop spans 16 amino acids. DNA of the CDR3: TGTGCCAGCAGTTTTTTATCCGGGAGGGCCACAGATACGCAGTATTTT. Its translation is CASSFLSGRATDTQYF.

The chain uses TRBV30 and TRBJ1-6; D remains unclear. The CDR3 totals 12 residues. V lost 1 base and J lost 13, with 11 bases in between. Germline values: CDR1 GTSNPN, CDR2 SVGIG (reference sequence). The CDR3 coding sequence is TGTGCCTGGAGTGGAGGCCCTGGGCCCCTCCACTTT. This sequence encodes CAWSGGPGPLHF.

This clone was recorded only once. The chain combines TRBV12-5 with TRBJ2-1; D call uncertain. Trimming removed 6 bases from V and 0 bases from J, with 12 bases in between. Germline assignment: CDR1 LGHNT and CDR2 FRNRAP. The CDR3 spans 15 residues. The CDR3 reads CASGKQWGSYNEQFF. The CDR3 DNA reads TGTGCTAGTGGCAAGCAGTGGGGCTCCTACAATGAGCAGTTCTTC.

This rearrangement joins TRBV19 to TRBJ1-4; TRBD1 matches 9 bases. This CDR3 spans 12 amino acids. The junction had 1 base not matched to a gene; V was cut back by 3 bases and J by 11 bases. Germline V gene lookup returns CDR1 LNHDA and CDR2 SQIVND (reference sequence). The CDR3 DNA follows: TGTGCCAGTAGTATCGACAGGGGGAAACTGTTTTTT. This codes for CASSIDRGKLFF.

The chain recombines TRBV5-1 with TRBJ2-1; D call uncertain. V was cut by 1 base and J by 7 bases, with 9 bases left in between. This CDR3 is built from 13 residues. Germline loops: CDR1 SGHRS, CDR2 YFSETQ. Written as DNA, the CDR3 is TGCGCCAGCAGCTTGAGCAGTCGGAATGAGCAGTTCTTC. Residues: CASSLSSRNEQFF.

V gene TRBV6-6 combines with J gene TRBJ1-1; D may be TRBD1 (6 bases). Germline CDR1 MNHNY, CDR2 SVGAGI (reference sequence). V shed 5 bases and J shed 5 bases, with 21 bases lying between them. The CDR3 contains 16 residues. CDR3 protein: CASSQGAGAVVTEAFF. The CDR3 nucleotides are TGTGCCAGCAGTCAAGGGGCAGGGGCCGTGGTTACTGAAGCTTTCTTT.

The chain is built from TRBV7-9 and TRBJ1-1, with 7 bases that match TRBD1. The CDR3 is 16 amino acids. The V segment lost 5 bases and the J segment 0 bases; nucleotides outside the gene matches: 9. CDR1 is SEHNR, CDR2 FQNEAQ, per germline (reference sequence). For the CDR3, the DNA is TGTGCCAGCAGCCCCTCCACGACAGGGTTGAACACTGAAGCTTTCTTT. Translated, it gives CASSPSTTGLNTEAFF.

V and J are TRBV10-3 and TRBJ2-3, with D unclear. The CDR3 runs to 13 residues. CDR1 is ENHRY, CDR2 SYGVKD, per germline. Trimming took 3 bases from V and 3 from J, leaving 7 bases between them. The DNA of the CDR3 is TGTGCCATCAGTGAAGCTGGGACAGATACGCAGTATTTT. Translation gives CAISEAGTDTQYF.

The chain joins TRBV5-5 to TRBJ2-1; TRBD1 agrees at 10 bases. Germline CDR1 and CDR2: SGHKS and YYEKEE (reference sequence). The CDR3 spans 15 residues. V lost 2 bases, J lost 8 bases, and 7 bases stayed unmatched. In DNA, the CDR3 is TGTGCCAGCAGCTTCTGGGACAGGGGAGGGGATGAGCAGTTCTTC. Translated, it gives CASSFWDRGGDEQFF. The entire variable domain, with the rest obtained from reference TRBV5-5 and TRBJ2-1, is as follows: DAGVTQSPTHLIKTRGQQVTLRCSPISGHKSVSWYQQVLGQGPQFIFQYYEKEERGRGNFPDRFSARQFPNYSSELNVNALLLGDSALYLCASSFWDRGGDEQFFGPGTRLTVL.

The chain employs TRBV5-4 and TRBJ2-3; 10 bases are shared with TRBD2. There are 16 residues in the CDR3. V dropped 0 bases and J dropped 5; count of bases not matched to a gene: 6. CDR1 SGHNT and CDR2 YYREEE come from the germline V gene (reference sequence). CDR3 in amino acids: CASSLGVAGGLDTQYF. The CDR3 region has the DNA TGTGCCAGCAGCTTGGGGGTAGCGGGAGGACTAGATACGCAGTATTTT.

V and J are TRBV5-4 and TRBJ2-7, with D tentatively TRBD2 (7 bases). CDR1 and CDR2 from the germline V gene are SGHNT and YYREEE (reference sequence). The CDR3 spans 14 residues. V was clipped by 1 base and J by 2 bases, with 10 bases between them. CDR3 sequence (DNA): TGTGCCAGCAGCTTGCGGGGGGACACCTACGAGCAGTACTTC. Its translation is CASSLRGDTYEQYF.

The chain couples TRBV6-5 to TRBJ2-2; TRBD2 might be the D (7 bases). V dropped 6 bases and J dropped 2 bases, with 13 bases sitting between them. Germline CDR1 and CDR2: MNHEY and SVGAGI. The CDR3 sequence is 15 residues long. The CDR3 is CASRVGGANTGELFF. The CDR3 nucleotides read TGTGCCAGCAGGGTTGGGGGGGCTAACACCGGGGAGCTGTTTTTT.

V and J are TRBV11-2 and TRBJ2-7; TRBD2 agrees at 8 bases. There are 14 residues in the CDR3. CDR1 is SGHAT, CDR2 FQNNGV, per germline. V was pared by 5 bases and J by 6 bases, with 9 bases of the junction left unmatched. The DNA of the CDR3 is TGTGCCAGCAGCCCGTTTAGCGGGACGCGCGAGCAGTACTTC. Its translation is CASSPFSGTREQYF. Full variable domain (missing parts from reference TRBV11-2 and TRBJ2-7): EAGVAQSPRYKIIEKRQSVAFWCNPISGHATLYWYQQILGQGPKLLIQFQNNGVVDDSQLPKDRFSAERLKGVDSTLKIQPAKLEDSAVYLCASSPFSGTREQYFGPGTRLTVT.

The chain couples TRBV28 to TRBJ1-2; D perhaps matches TRBD1 (6 bases). The germline V gene encodes CDR1 MDHEN and CDR2 SYDVKM. The CDR3 is 15 residues long. Deletions cut 7 bases from V and 8 bases from J, with 23 bases between. CDR3 coding DNA: TGTGCCAGCACCATTAACGGACAGCCCGTGGGAGGCTACACCTTC. Amino acids: CASTINGQPVGGYTF.

V usage is TRBV15 and J usage is TRBJ2-3; D might be TRBD1 (5 bases). V dropped 3 bases and J dropped 3 bases, with 13 bases sitting between them. Looked up from germline, CDR1 is LNHNV and CDR2 is YYDKDF (reference sequence). The CDR3 loop spans 15 amino acids. The CDR3 here is CATSRSRGATDTQYF. CDR3 in DNA: TGTGCCACCAGCAGGTCAAGGGGCGCGACAGATACGCAGTATTTT.

This sequence joins TRBV7-7 and TRBJ2-6; D gene ambiguous. V was cut by 1 base and J by 0 bases, with 13 bases left in between. This CDR3 has 18 amino acids. Germline CDR1 reads SSHAT; CDR2 reads FNYEAQ (reference sequence). CDR3 protein: CASSLGLQSYSGANVLTF. The CDR3 coding sequence is TGTGCCAGCAGCTTAGGATTACAGTCCTACTCTGGGGCCAACGTCCTGACTTTC.

The V gene is TRBV5-4, the J gene TRBJ2-1, with a tentative D call TRBD2 (6 bases). With 4 bases removed from V and 6 bases from J, the gap between germline ends came to 14 bases. The CDR3 runs to 14 residues. Germline CDR1 SGHNT, CDR2 YYREEE (reference sequence). The CDR3, as DNA: TGTGCCAGCAGCATCGGAGGGGTCCCCAATGAGCAGTTCTTC. Protein: CASSIGGVPNEQFF.

CDR3 sequence (DNA): TGTGCCAGTAGTACCCGGACAGGGGACTTTAGTTGGCCCCAGCATTTT. Amino acids: CASSTRTGDFSWPQHF. The chain uses TRBV19 and TRBJ1-5; 9 nucleotides line up with TRBD1. J lost 9 bases, V lost 4 bases, and 13 bases had no gene match. This CDR3 contains 16 residues. Germline V lookup: CDR1 LNHDA, CDR2 SQIVND (reference sequence).

The chain carries TRBV7-3 and TRBJ2-7; tentatively, D is TRBD2 (7 bases). This CDR3 is built from 15 residues. Trimming cost V 5 bases and J 7 bases, with 21 bases left between them. Germline-derived CDR1 and CDR2 are SGHTA and FQGTGA. In DNA form, the CDR3 reads TGTGCCAGCAGCCCGGAGGGAGGGGGAGTTGGTGAGCAGTACTTC. This gives the protein CASSPEGGGVGEQYF.

The chain employs TRBV2 and TRBJ1-1; no reliable D call. The length of the CDR3 is 13 residues. V lost 5 bases and J 1 base, leaving 8 bases between the germline ends. The germline V gene encodes CDR1 SNHLY and CDR2 FYNNEI. For the CDR3, the DNA is TGTGCCAGCAGTTCTCAGGAGAACACTGAAGCTTTCTTT. Protein sequence: CASSSQENTEAFF.

This clone was recorded a few times. The rearrangement joins TRBV2 to TRBJ1-5, with D possibly being TRBD1 (6 bases). V gave up 2 bases and J gave up 5 bases, with 16 bases separating them. CDR3 size: 16 residues. Germline CDR1 and CDR2: SNHLY and FYNNEI. The CDR3 DNA reads as TGTGCCAGCAGTGAAAGGGGGGGAAATAGGGATCAGCCCCAGCATTTT. Amino acid sequence: CASSERGGNRDQPQHF.